Listed below are T cell receptor beta chains from one sample, sequenced in a study of CD4 T cells in relation to SARS-CoV-2 and coronaviruses. The assay was immunoSEQ multiplex PCR, and TCRdb's table has in-frame clones only and misses some. This sample has around 23,000 clones, with about 70% found just once. The antigens for these receptors are not known. Sequenced input: CD4+ T cells from PBMCs, cultured in vitro. The origin of the receptors is a human donor in good health. Both conserved end residues are trimmed from each CDR3.

cdr3_aa,v_call
AWGPVNTEAF,TRBV30
ASSSQGNSPLH,TRBV7-2
ASSQVHRSGTATNEKLF,TRBV4-1
ASRRDSLSNQPQH,TRBV6-5
ASSVTSTDTQY,TRBV5-1
ASSQDHGGTYGYT,TRBV3-1/TRBV3-2
ASSPPVLAGVTYEQY,TRBV18
AIQEPSGDYNEQF,TRBV10-3
ASSEHGGLNTGELF,TRBV10-1
ASSLAGAHNEQF,TRBV2
ASTTASMNTEAF,TRBV28
ASQSDRRSNQPQH,TRBV21-1
ASSLSSGLQGYT,TRBV27
ASSQGLGWNEQF,TRBV5-4
ASSLGDRVNEQF,TRBV5-1
ASSPRTGNQETQY,TRBV27
ASSQDYGKGQPQH,TRBV3-1/TRBV3-2
ASSLAGGGSTDTQY,TRBV5-8